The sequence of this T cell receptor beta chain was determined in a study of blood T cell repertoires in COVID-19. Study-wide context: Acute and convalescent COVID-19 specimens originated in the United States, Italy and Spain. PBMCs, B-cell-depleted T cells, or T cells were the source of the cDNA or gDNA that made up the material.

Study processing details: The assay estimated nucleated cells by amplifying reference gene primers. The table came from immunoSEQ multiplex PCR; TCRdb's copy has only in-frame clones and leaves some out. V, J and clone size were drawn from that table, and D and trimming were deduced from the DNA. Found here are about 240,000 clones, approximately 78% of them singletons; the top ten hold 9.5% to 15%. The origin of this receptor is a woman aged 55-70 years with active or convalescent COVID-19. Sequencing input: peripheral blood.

CDR3 DNA sequence: TGTGCCAGTAGTGCGGGACCTAGGCGGGGTTATAGCAATCAGCCCCAGCATTTT. It is translated as CASSAGPRRGYSNQPQHF. The chain recombines TRBV19 with TRBJ1-5; TRBD1 is a possible D gene (5 bases). The ends were cut back, 5 bases at V and 0 bases at J, with 20 bases in the middle. Germline CDR1 reads LNHDA; CDR2 reads SQIVND (reference sequence). The CDR3 covers 18 residues.